A single sample is the source of the 9 T cell receptor beta chains below, sequenced in a study of patients and donors after allogeneic stem cell transplantation. Using its own MiXCR run on the RT-PCR reads, TCRdb lists one record per CDR3 protein. The table lists roughly 960,000 distinct CDR3 sequences, more than 15% of them singletons, with around 5.5% in the top ten. Input material: blood, either unsorted or a sorted T cell fraction (not recorded which). Source of these receptors: a human donor who was either an allogeneic HSCT recipient or a stem cell or donor lymphocyte infusion donor (not recorded which). It is not recorded whose cells these are; they may come from a transplant donor.

This clonotype was counted at least ten times. This rearrangement joins TRBV7-2 to TRBJ2-3; D possibly corresponds to TRBD2 (6 bases). Per the germline V gene, CDR1 is SGHTA and CDR2 is FQGNSA. V lost 1 base and J 7 bases, leaving 9 bases between the germline ends. The CDR3 is 13 residues long. In DNA, the CDR3 is TGTGCCAGCAGCTTAGGGGGGGAAAATACGCAGTATTTT. It is translated as CASSLGGENTQYF. Supplemented by reference TRBV7-2 and TRBJ2-3, the full variable domain reads GAGVSQSPSNKVTEKGKDVELRCDPISGHTALYWYRQSLGQGLEFLIYFQGNSAPDKSGLPSDRFSAERTGGSVSTLTIQRTQQEDSAVYLCASSLGGENTQYFGPGTRLTVL.

CDR3 sequence reads: CSTSGASGGPAYEQYF. The CDR3 region has the DNA TGTTCGACCTCCGGGGCTAGCGGGGGGCCAGCCTACGAGCAGTACTTC. The V gene is TRBV6-1, the J gene TRBJ2-7; 11 bases fit TRBD2. CDR1 is MNHNS and CDR2 is SASEGT in the germline V gene. The CDR3 has 16 amino acids.

This clonotype was observed a handful of times. The rearrangement links TRBV7-8 to TRBJ1-1; D remains ambiguous. Germline CDR1 SGHVS, CDR2 FQNEAQ. The CDR3 is 12 amino acids. Trimming took off 2 bases at V and 11 bases at J, with 12 bases between the two ends. CDR3 sequence reads: CASSLSASGAFF. The CDR3 nucleotides are TGTGCCAGCAGCTTATCAGCGTCAGGTGCTTTCTTT.

This chain links TRBV5-1 with TRBJ1-1, with 7 bases aligning to TRBD1. Germline trimming cut 5 bases from V and 5 bases from J; bases unmatched to any gene: 9. CDR1 and CDR2 from the germline V gene are SGHRS and YFSETQ. CDR3 length: 14 residues. The CDR3 spells CASRSSRGRTEAFF. The CDR3 bases are TGCGCCAGCAGATCCTCCAGGGGGAGGACTGAAGCTTTCTTT. Combining the CDR3 with reference TRBV5-1 and TRBJ1-1 gives the whole variable domain KAGVTQTPRYLIKTRGQQVTLSCSPISGHRSVSWYQQTPGQGLQFLFEYFSETQRNKGNFPGRFSGRQFSNSRSEMNVSTLELGDSALYLCASRSSRGRTEAFFGQGTRLTVV.

The chain couples TRBV9 to TRBJ2-1; TRBD2 is a possible D gene (5 bases). Germline-derived CDR1 and CDR2 are SGDLS and YYNGEE. CDR3 length: 15 amino acids. V lost 7 bases and J 4 bases, leaving 18 bases between the germline ends. The CDR3: CASSASGELYNEQFF. In DNA form, the CDR3 reads TGTGCCAGCTCCGCCAGCGGTGAACTATACAATGAGCAGTTCTTC. Full variable domain (missing parts from reference TRBV9 and TRBJ2-1): DSGVTQTPKHLITATGQRVTLRCSPRSGDLSVYWYQQSLDQGLQFLIQYYNGEERAKGNILERFSAQQFPDLHSELNLSSLELGDSALYFCASSASGELYNEQFFGPGTRLTVL.

The V gene is TRBV5-5, the J gene TRBJ2-2, with 9 bases matching TRBD1. CDR1 is SGHKS, CDR2 YYEKEE, per germline (reference sequence). Trimming removed 4 bases from V and 0 bases from J; junction bases left unmatched: 4. The CDR3 covers 16 residues. The CDR3: CASSPGDRANTGELFF. The CDR3 DNA reads TGTGCCAGCAGCCCAGGGGACAGGGCGAACACCGGGGAGCTGTTTTTT.

The chain uses TRBV7-2 and TRBJ2-3, with 8 bases lining up with TRBD2. V lost 4 bases and J lost 5; bases outside the gene matches: 8. The germline V gene encodes CDR1 SGHTA and CDR2 FQGNSA. CDR3 size: 15 residues. CDR3 nucleotide sequence: TGTGCCAGCAGCTCACAAAGCGGGGGCCGAGATACGCAGTATTTT. Encoded protein: CASSSQSGGRDTQYF.

The V and J genes are TRBV6-1 and TRBJ1-1; a possible D gene is TRBD1 (5 bases). Trimming cost V 3 bases and J 5 bases, with 19 bases left between them. Germline loops: CDR1 MNHNS, CDR2 SASEGT. The CDR3 totals 16 residues. CDR3 bases: TGTGCCAGCAGTGACCCGGTCCAGGGTGTGGGTACTGAAGCTTTCTTT. Protein product: CASSDPVQGVGTEAFF.

This clonotype was counted between two and nine times. This chain connects TRBV18 to TRBJ1-1; D not resolved. The CDR3 is 13 residues long. In germline, CDR1 is KGHSH, CDR2 LQKENI. The germline V and J ends were trimmed by 7 bases and 4 bases, with 13 bases remaining between them. As DNA, the CDR3 is TGTGCCAGCTTGGCCGCGGGGTCCACTGAAGCTTTCTTT. Its translation: CASLAAGSTEAFF. Filled out from reference TRBV18 and TRBJ1-1, the complete variable domain reads NAGVMQNPRHLVRRRGQEARLRCSPMKGHSHVYWYRQLPEEGLKFMVYLQKENIIDESGMPKERFSAEFPKEGPSILRIQQVVRGDSAAYFCASLAAGSTEAFFGQGTRLTVV.